These 30 T cell receptor beta chains came from one sample sequenced in a study of T cell repertoires in cytomegalovirus infection. Each CDR3 protein is one row after TCRdb ran MiXCR on the reads. The data hold about 310,000 distinct CDR3 sequences, with approximately 25% observed a single time. What these receptors recognize is not known. The specimen comprised cultured PBMCs, sampled from culture after CMV antigen stimulation. These receptors were obtained from a human donor in good health (CMV status not recorded). Some clones in this sample may be carry-over from other donors' samples.

The gene calls are TRBV5-7 and TRBJ1-1; D not certain. Being an ORF, TRBV5-7 has a function that is uncertain. V was trimmed by 7 bases and J by 6 bases, leaving 10 bases between them. The CDR3 is 11 residues long. CDR3 sequence reads: CASEMWPEAFF. The CDR3 DNA reads as TGTGCCAGCGAGATGTGGCCTGAAGCTTTCTTT.

This clonotype was counted at least ten times. V and J are TRBV19 and TRBJ2-1; 10 bases map to TRBD2. With V trimmed by 7 bases and J by 0 bases, 12 bases remained unmatched. CDR3 length: 18 residues. Germline lookup yields CDR1 LNHDA and CDR2 SQIVND (reference sequence). The CDR3 loop is CASKGGLAERPSYNEQFF. The DNA for the CDR3 is TGTGCCAGTAAGGGTGGACTAGCGGAGAGACCCTCCTACAATGAGCAGTTCTTC.

The J gene is TRBJ1-2, the V gene TRBV12-3 or TRBV12-4; TRBD1 might be the D (6 bases). There are 16 residues in the CDR3. Trimming stripped 5 bases from V and 2 bases from J, with 18 bases between. The DNA of the CDR3 is TGTGCCAGCAGTACTCGCAGGGGTAGCCTAAACTATGGCTACACCTTC. Its protein product is CASSTRRGSLNYGYTF.

The chain carries TRBV20-1 and TRBJ2-4, with D possibly matching TRBD2 (5 bases). V lost 4 bases, J lost 8 bases, and 15 bases lay in between. The CDR3 covers 13 residues. Germline assignment: CDR1 DFQATT and CDR2 SNEGSKA (reference sequence). CDR3 in DNA: TGCAGTGCTAACGAGGACGGCGGGCACATTCAGTACTTC. Translation: CSANEDGGHIQYF.

This clonotype turned up a few times. This chain connects TRBV6-4 to TRBJ2-3; 9 bases align to TRBD2. Trimming took 4 bases from V and 1 from J; bases not matched to a gene: 0. This CDR3 region has 14 residues. In germline, CDR1 is MRHNA, CDR2 SNTAGT. The CDR3 DNA reads as TGTGCCAGCAGTGGGACTAGCGGCACAGATACGCAGTATTTT. Protein sequence: CASSGTSGTDTQYF.

As to this clonotype: Mismatch with germline at one junction end may stem from a read error. The genes are TRBV12-3 or TRBV12-4 and TRBJ1-2; the match to TRBD1 covers 9 bases. The CDR3 is 13 residues long. The CDR3 nucleotides read TGTGCCAGCAGTACCCGGACAGGGGATGGCTTCACCTTC. Its protein product is CASSTRTGDGFTF.

The chain couples TRBV7-7 to TRBJ2-1, with D maybe TRBD2 (6 bases). V was shortened by 2 bases and J by 0 bases, with 11 bases between the two germline ends. Germline V CDR1 and CDR2: SSHAT, FNYEAQ (reference sequence). The CDR3 loop spans 16 amino acids. CDR3 residues: CASSLSSASSYNEQFF. In DNA form, the CDR3 reads TGTGCCAGCAGCTTATCTAGCGCGAGCTCCTACAATGAGCAGTTCTTC.

In this sample, this clonotype turned up a few times. The CDR3 sequence: CASSLGLGEGSNTEAFF. In DNA, the CDR3 is TGTGCCAGCAGCTTGGGCCTGGGGGAAGGGAGCAACACTGAAGCTTTCTTT. The gene calls are TRBV5-6 and TRBJ1-1; perhaps TRBD1 as D (5 bases). CDR1 and CDR2 from the germline V gene are SGHDT and YYEEEE. V lost 0 bases and J lost 2, with 17 bases in between. CDR3 length: 17 residues. Filled out from reference TRBV5-6 and TRBJ1-1, the complete variable domain reads DAGVTQSPTHLIKTRGQQVTLRCSPKSGHDTVSWYQQALGQGPQFIFQYYEEEERQRGNFPDRFSGHQFPNYSSELNVNALLLGDSALYLCASSLGLGEGSNTEAFFGQGTRLTVV.

In this sample, this clonotype turned up a few times. V gene TRBV5-1 combines with J gene TRBJ2-1, with TRBD2 matching over 8 bases. This CDR3 is built from 12 residues. Germline CDR1 reads SGHRS; CDR2 reads YFSETQ. V dropped 6 bases and J dropped 6; count of bases not matched to a gene: 2. DNA for the CDR3: TGCGCCAGCAACAGCGGGGGCAATGAGCAGTTCTTC. Protein: CASNSGGNEQFF. Full variable domain (missing parts from reference TRBV5-1 and TRBJ2-1): KAGVTQTPRYLIKTRGQQVTLSCSPISGHRSVSWYQQTPGQGLQFLFEYFSETQRNKGNFPGRFSGRQFSNSRSEMNVSTLELGDSALYLCASNSGGNEQFFGPGTRLTVL.

This chain uses TRBV4-1 with TRBJ2-5; perhaps D is TRBD1 or TRBD2 (5 bases each). V lost 0 bases and J lost 0, with 17 bases in between. From germline, CDR1 is MGHRA and CDR2 YSYEKL. This CDR3 is built from 18 residues. CDR3 protein: CASSQDGASPTYQETQYF. CDR3 coding DNA: TGCGCCAGCAGCCAAGACGGGGCTAGCCCTACTTACCAAGAGACCCAGTACTTC.

The chain joins TRBV11-2 to TRBJ2-1; the match to TRBD1 covers 12 bases. CDR3 length equals 15 residues. Germline V CDR1 and CDR2: SGHAT, FQNNGV. Losses at the gene ends were 3 bases for V and 6 bases for J; bases not matched to a gene: 3. As DNA, the CDR3 is TGTGCCAGCAGCTTGGGGGACAGGGGGCCCAATGAGCAGTTCTTC. Amino acids: CASSLGDRGPNEQFF.

The chain couples TRBV2 to TRBJ2-1; D unresolved. Trimming took 7 bases from V and 7 from J, leaving 11 bases between them. CDR1 SNHLY and CDR2 FYNNEI come from the germline V gene. CDR3 length: 12 amino acids. CDR3 region: CASIVRRNEQFF. CDR3 coding DNA: TGTGCCAGCATAGTCAGGCGGAATGAGCAGTTCTTC.

The table lists this clonotype with many counts. The V call is TRBV7-2, the J call TRBJ1-6; D might be TRBD1 (5 bases). V was pared by 4 bases and J by 6 bases, with 16 bases between. Germline assignment: CDR1 SGHTA and CDR2 FQGNSA. CDR3 length: 16 amino acids. The CDR3 region has the DNA TGTGCCAGCAGCTCCTCGAGGGGCAGCCCTAATTCACCCCTCCACTTT. It translates to CASSSSRGSPNSPLHF. The variable domain in full, completed from reference TRBV7-2 and TRBJ1-6, reads GAGVSQSPSNKVTEKGKDVELRCDPISGHTALYWYRQSLGQGLEFLIYFQGNSAPDKSGLPSDRFSAERTGGSVSTLTIQRTQQEDSAVYLCASSSSRGSPNSPLHFGNGTRLTVT.

This clonotype has at least ten counts. J is TRBJ2-1 and V is TRBV7-2; 9 positions agree with TRBD2. Germline lookup yields CDR1 SGHTA and CDR2 FQGNSA. The CDR3 totals 15 residues. V shed 6 bases, J shed 6 bases, and the junction held 9 bases outside the gene matches. The CDR3 is CASSRASGMFNEQFF. The CDR3 bases are TGTGCCAGCAGTAGGGCTAGCGGGATGTTCAATGAGCAGTTCTTC.

CDR3 coding DNA: TGTGCCAGCAGTGGACAGGGGGTCAATCAGCCCCAGCATTTT. As protein: CASSGQGVNQPQHF. This chain joins TRBV2 and TRBJ1-5; 9 bases align to TRBD1. The CDR3 has 14 amino acids. Germline values: CDR1 SNHLY, CDR2 FYNNEI. J was trimmed by 3 bases and V by 4 bases; bases with no gene match: 1.

This clonotype turned up a few times. This chain links TRBV7-3 with TRBJ2-2; D is uncertain. The germline gives CDR1 SGHTA, CDR2 FQGTGA. CDR3 length: 12 residues. Trimming left V 5 bases short and J 8 bases short, with 9 bases between. CDR3 amino acids: CASSPVRGELFF. DNA for the CDR3: TGTGCCAGCAGCCCAGTCCGAGGGGAGCTGTTTTTT.

This clonotype has at least ten counts. The genes are TRBV7-2 and TRBJ1-5; D remains ambiguous. Trimming took off 0 bases at V and 4 bases at J, with 10 bases between the two ends. This CDR3 is built from 15 residues. Germline CDR1 SGHTA, CDR2 FQGNSA. The CDR3 nucleotides are TGTGCCAGCAGCTTAGCGGCAGGTCTAAATCAGCCCCAGCATTTT. This encodes CASSLAAGLNQPQHF.

This chain joins TRBV5-1 and TRBJ2-3; 9 nucleotides align to TRBD1. The germline V gene has CDR1 SGHRS and CDR2 YFSETQ. The CDR3 has 16 amino acids. Trimming at V came to 0 bases and at J to 1 base, leaving 3 bases not matched to a gene. The CDR3 is CASSLDRGRGTDTQYF. The CDR3 coding sequence is TGCGCCAGCAGCTTGGACAGGGGGCGCGGCACAGATACGCAGTATTTT.

Regarding this clonotype: Possible read error: a much larger clone is one base away. The genes are TRBV7-4 and TRBJ1-1, with D unresolved. CDR1 and CDR2 (germline): SGHVT, SQSDAQ. Trimming removed 5 bases at V and 2 bases at J, with 12 bases between. This CDR3 comprises 14 residues. CDR3 loop: CASSRLEGNTEAFF. The CDR3 DNA reads TGTGCCAGCAGCCGTTTGGAGGGCAACACTGAAGCTTTCTTT.

This clonotype was detected many times. Mismatch with germline at one junction end may stem from a read error. This chain uses TRBV7-3 with TRBJ2-7; D is possibly TRBD2 (5 bases). The CDR3 spans 14 residues. Germline V lookup: CDR1 SGHTA, CDR2 FQGTGA. DNA of the CDR3: TGTGCCAGCAGCATAACTAGTGGTCCCTACGAGCAGTACTTC. Encoded protein: CASSITSGPYEQYF.

The rearrangement joins TRBV12-3 or TRBV12-4 to TRBJ2-2, with 7 bases aligning to TRBD1. CDR3 size: 15 residues. J gave up 2 bases and V 2 bases, and 2 bases lay outside the gene matches. CDR3 nucleotide sequence: TGTGCCAGCAGTTTACGGGACAGAAACACCGGGGAGCTGTTTTTT. As protein: CASSLRDRNTGELFF.

The table lists this clonotype with a few counts. Here the CDR3 DNA reads TGCAGTGCTCCCCGGACTAGCGGGAGTTTCTTTGAGTCATACAATGAGCAGTTCTTC. Amino acid sequence: CSAPRTSGSFFESYNEQFF. V and J are TRBV20-1 and TRBJ2-1; 13 bases align to TRBD2. V gave up 5 bases and J gave up 4 bases; unmatched junction bases: 17. The CDR3 contains 19 residues. Germline CDR1 and CDR2: DFQATT and SNEGSKA (reference sequence).

This clonotype was seen ten or more times. This sequence joins TRBV7-2 and TRBJ2-3; 12 positions agree with TRBD2. The germline CDR1 and CDR2 sequences are SGHTA and FQGNSA. Trimming cost V 5 bases and J 4 bases; bases outside gene matches: 7. The CDR3 length is 16 residues. CDR3 nucleotides: TGTGCCAGCAGCCCGAGACTAGCGGGAGCGGCAGATACGCAGTATTTT. Amino acid sequence: CASSPRLAGAADTQYF.

The chain joins TRBV7-9 to TRBJ2-1; D may be TRBD2 (5 bases). The germline gives CDR1 SEHNR, CDR2 FQNEAQ (reference sequence). Between the trimmed V and J ends, which lost 1 base and 10 bases, there was a span of 14 bases. The CDR3 consists of 14 residues. CDR3 in DNA: TGTGCCAGCAGCTTAGGGGCCCCGCCTAGCGAGCAGTTCTTC. Protein sequence: CASSLGAPPSEQFF.

This clonotype was seen a few times. The chain carries TRBV19 and TRBJ1-4; D call uncertain. Trimming shortened V by 0 bases and J by 8 bases, and 10 bases separated the two germline ends. This CDR3 spans 14 amino acids. Germline V lookup: CDR1 LNHDA, CDR2 SQIVND (reference sequence). The CDR3 coding sequence is TGTGCCAGTAGTATAGATCGACCCAGCGAAAAACTGTTTTTT. This translates into CASSIDRPSEKLFF.

This clonotype was seen ten or more times. The rearrangement links TRBV7-8 to TRBJ2-5; D possibly uses TRBD1 or TRBD2 (5 bases each). The V and J ends lost 0 bases and 6 bases respectively, with 11 bases between them. This CDR3 has 14 amino acids. The V gene's germline CDR1 is SGHVS and CDR2 FQNEAQ. CDR3 nucleotide sequence: TGTGCCAGCAGCTTAGCGCTGGGGGAGAAGACCCAGTACTTC. Protein sequence: CASSLALGEKTQYF. Combining the CDR3 with reference TRBV7-8 and TRBJ2-5 gives the whole variable domain GAGVSQSPRYKVAKRGQDVALRCDPISGHVSLFWYQQALGQGPEFLTYFQNEAQLDKSGLPSDRFFAERPEGSVSTLKIQRTQQEDSAVYLCASSLALGEKTQYFGPGTRLLVL.

This clonotype was found a few times. The chain employs TRBV7-8 and TRBJ2-3; D is unresolved. CDR1 is SGHVS, CDR2 FQNEAQ, per germline. Trimming removed 5 bases at V and 5 bases at J, with 11 bases between. The CDR3 runs 13 residues. Here the CDR3 reads CASSPSMVDTQYF. The CDR3 coding sequence is TGTGCCAGCAGCCCCTCGATGGTAGATACGCAGTATTTT.

The chain recombines TRBV7-9 with TRBJ1-1; 7 bases are a match to TRBD1. CDR1 is SEHNR, CDR2 FQNEAQ, per germline (reference sequence). This CDR3 has 14 amino acids. V lost 5 bases and J lost 7; bases outside the gene matches: 10. DNA for the CDR3: TGTGCCAGCAGCCCCATAGACAGGGTTATTGAAGCTTTCTTT. It specifies CASSPIDRVIEAFF.

This clonotype has more than one count but fewer than ten. The gene calls are TRBV6-1 and TRBJ2-7; no definite D call. The CDR3 contains 14 residues. V lost 6 bases and J 4 bases, leaving 16 bases between the germline ends. CDR1 is MNHNS, CDR2 SASEGT, per germline. CDR3 nucleotide sequence: TGTGCCAGCAGCGAGACGGACCCACGATACGAGCAGTACTTC. Translated, it gives CASSETDPRYEQYF.

This clonotype occurred a few times. DNA of the CDR3: TGTGCCTGGAGGGCCCTCCAAAAGAGCACAGATACGCAGTATTTT. Amino acid sequence: CAWRALQKSTDTQYF. J is TRBJ2-3 and V is TRBV30; no reliable D call. Per the germline V gene, CDR1 is GTSNPN and CDR2 is SVGIG (reference sequence). There are 15 residues in the CDR3. Trimming removed 3 bases at V and 0 bases at J, with 13 bases between.